These T cell receptor beta chains were read from a single sample in a study of T cell responses to AZD1222 COVID-19 vaccine. The data were produced by immunoSEQ multiplex PCR, yet TCRdb's version contains in-frame clones alone and is incomplete. Counted here are 150,000 or so clones, roughly nine tenths occurring once; the ten biggest clones make up 4.5% to 6.5%. This specimen was peripheral blood, taken on day 0 of AZD1222 vaccination. The receptors derive from an adult in good health. Each CDR3 is given without its conserved first and last residue. Clone size is not always given. Where it is, it says once, few, many or a class for expanded clones.

CDR3 protein: ASSDRYGYT
clone size: NA
V gene: TRBV2
J gene: TRBJ1-2

CDR3 protein: ASSLTGGYT
clone size: NA
V gene: TRBV19
J gene: TRBJ1-2

CDR3 protein: ASSQGSSGTDTQY
clone size: NA
V gene: TRBV4-2
J gene: TRBJ2-3

CDR3 protein: ASRGTAYNEQF
clone size: NA
V gene: TRBV27
J gene: TRBJ2-1

CDR3 protein: ASSSSGTVANYGYT
clone size: NA
V gene: TRBV19
J gene: TRBJ1-2

CDR3 protein: ASSLSPRGNSPLH
clone size: few
V gene: TRBV7-2
J gene: TRBJ1-6

CDR3 protein: ASSTRDRDPLGYT
clone size: once
V gene: TRBV19
J gene: TRBJ1-2

CDR3 protein: ASSTATGQSYEQY
clone size: NA
V gene: TRBV5-6
J gene: TRBJ2-7

CDR3 protein: ASSRTSVRSYNEQF
clone size: NA
V gene: TRBV28
J gene: TRBJ2-1

CDR3 protein: ASSFTDRGWNEQY
clone size: NA
V gene: TRBV6-5
J gene: TRBJ2-7

CDR3 protein: ASSWAEVNEKLF
clone size: NA
V gene: TRBV18
J gene: TRBJ1-4

CDR3 protein: ASSLLPLSTGGIGELF
clone size: few
V gene: TRBV7-3
J gene: TRBJ2-2

CDR3 protein: ASRQGLAGGKPYEQY
clone size: NA
V gene: TRBV2
J gene: TRBJ2-7

CDR3 protein: ASSESLRHFGQY
clone size: once
V gene: TRBV25-1
J gene: TRBJ2-7

CDR3 protein: ASSLASGMDTQY
clone size: NA
V gene: TRBV5-1
J gene: TRBJ2-3

CDR3 protein: ASSYQTGDRLF
clone size: NA
V gene: TRBV7-9
J gene: TRBJ1-4

CDR3 protein: ASRLTVTGGYGYT
clone size: NA
V gene: TRBV5-5
J gene: TRBJ1-2

CDR3 protein: ASRIGHLREQY
clone size: NA
V gene: TRBV2
J gene: TRBJ2-7

CDR3 protein: ATSRDGDRINIQY
clone size: NA
V gene: TRBV15
J gene: TRBJ2-4

CDR3 protein: AISESLPGLTPGDEQY
clone size: NA
V gene: TRBV10-3
J gene: TRBJ2-7

CDR3 protein: ASSALGQGGEQY
clone size: NA
V gene: TRBV7-2
J gene: TRBJ2-7

CDR3 protein: AIWSGFGIGNTIY
clone size: NA
V gene: TRBV10-3
J gene: TRBJ1-3

CDR3 protein: ASRGSQGGNQPQH
clone size: NA
V gene: TRBV28
J gene: TRBJ1-5

CDR3 protein: ASSYRVRSYEQY
clone size: NA
V gene: TRBV6-2/TRBV6-3
J gene: TRBJ2-7

CDR3 protein: ASSQDRRRSVAF
clone size: NA
V gene: TRBV4-1
J gene: TRBJ1-1

CDR3 protein: ASSSGTGSFNYGYT
clone size: NA
V gene: TRBV5-4
J gene: TRBJ1-2

CDR3 protein: ASNPSAGTHGYT
clone size: NA
V gene: TRBV6-5
J gene: TRBJ1-2

CDR3 protein: ASSVEGSGNTIY
clone size: NA
V gene: TRBV9
J gene: TRBJ1-3

CDR3 protein: ASSVSYEQY
clone size: NA
V gene: TRBV7-2
J gene: TRBJ2-7

CDR3 protein: ASSVGLAGNRAYNEQF
clone size: NA
V gene: TRBV19
J gene: TRBJ2-1

CDR3 protein: ASSLVAGLNYGYT
clone size: NA
V gene: TRBV7-8
J gene: TRBJ1-2

CDR3 protein: ASSLNVGERH
clone size: NA
V gene: TRBV7-2
J gene: TRBJ1-5

CDR3 protein: ASSLRDRVNYEQY
clone size: NA
V gene: TRBV7-8
J gene: TRBJ2-7

CDR3 protein: ASSLLSETEAF
clone size: NA
V gene: TRBV7-9
J gene: TRBJ1-1

CDR3 protein: ASRVFPNTGELF
clone size: NA
V gene: TRBV2
J gene: TRBJ2-2

CDR3 protein: ASRGTGGWNSPLH
clone size: NA
V gene: TRBV7-9
J gene: TRBJ1-6

CDR3 protein: ASSDSSQAGELF
clone size: NA
V gene: TRBV10-1
J gene: TRBJ2-2

CDR3 protein: ASSLGGANEQY
clone size: once
V gene: TRBV11-3
J gene: TRBJ2-7

CDR3 protein: ASRSSGGEANEQF
clone size: NA
V gene: TRBV7-9
J gene: TRBJ2-1

CDR3 protein: ASGLQGGRAEAF
clone size: NA
V gene: TRBV28
J gene: TRBJ1-1

CDR3 protein: AISVGGVTYNSPLH
clone size: few
V gene: TRBV28
J gene: TRBJ1-6

CDR3 protein: AIRVGITSYEQY
clone size: few
V gene: TRBV10-3
J gene: TRBJ2-7

CDR3 protein: AISETGTSNEKLF
clone size: NA
V gene: TRBV10-3
J gene: TRBJ1-4

CDR3 protein: ASTKDRTNTEAF
clone size: NA
V gene: TRBV5-4
J gene: TRBJ1-1

CDR3 protein: ASSPLNGPREQY
clone size: NA
V gene: TRBV6-2/TRBV6-3
J gene: TRBJ2-7

CDR3 protein: ASSLLGRGTEAF
clone size: NA
V gene: TRBV7-8
J gene: TRBJ1-1

CDR3 protein: AWRNRAYTEAF
clone size: NA
V gene: TRBV30
J gene: TRBJ1-1

CDR3 protein: SGTGNYGYT
clone size: NA
V gene: TRBV20-1
J gene: TRBJ1-2